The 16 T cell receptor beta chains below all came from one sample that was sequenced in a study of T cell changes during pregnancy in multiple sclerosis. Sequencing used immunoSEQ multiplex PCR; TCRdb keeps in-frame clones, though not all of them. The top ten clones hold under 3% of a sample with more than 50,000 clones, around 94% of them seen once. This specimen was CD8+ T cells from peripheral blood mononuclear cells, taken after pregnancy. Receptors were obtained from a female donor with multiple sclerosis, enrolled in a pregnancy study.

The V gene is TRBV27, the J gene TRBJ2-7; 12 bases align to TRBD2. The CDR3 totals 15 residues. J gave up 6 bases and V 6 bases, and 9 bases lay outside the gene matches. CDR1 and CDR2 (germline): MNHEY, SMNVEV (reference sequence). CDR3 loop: CASSGLAGTPGEQYF. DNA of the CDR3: TGTGCCAGCAGCGGACTAGCGGGAACCCCCGGCGAGCAGTACTTC.

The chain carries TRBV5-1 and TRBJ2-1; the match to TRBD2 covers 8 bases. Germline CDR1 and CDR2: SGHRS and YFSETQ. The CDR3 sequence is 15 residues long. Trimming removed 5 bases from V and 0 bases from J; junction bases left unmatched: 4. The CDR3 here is CASRLAVHSYNEQFF. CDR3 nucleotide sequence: TGCGCCAGCAGACTAGCGGTCCACTCCTACAATGAGCAGTTCTTC. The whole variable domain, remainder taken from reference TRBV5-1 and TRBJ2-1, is KAGVTQTPRYLIKTRGQQVTLSCSPISGHRSVSWYQQTPGQGLQFLFEYFSETQRNKGNFPGRFSGRQFSNSRSEMNVSTLELGDSALYLCASRLAVHSYNEQFFGPGTRLTVL.

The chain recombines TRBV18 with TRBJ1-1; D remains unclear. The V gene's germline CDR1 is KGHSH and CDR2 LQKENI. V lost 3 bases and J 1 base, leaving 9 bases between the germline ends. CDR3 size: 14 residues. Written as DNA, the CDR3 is TGTGCCAGCTCACCCCCCCCGGGGAACACTGAAGCTTTCTTT. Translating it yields CASSPPPGNTEAFF. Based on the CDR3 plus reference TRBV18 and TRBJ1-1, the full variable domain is NAGVMQNPRHLVRRRGQEARLRCSPMKGHSHVYWYRQLPEEGLKFMVYLQKENIIDESGMPKERFSAEFPKEGPSILRIQQVVRGDSAAYFCASSPPPGNTEAFFGQGTRLTVV.

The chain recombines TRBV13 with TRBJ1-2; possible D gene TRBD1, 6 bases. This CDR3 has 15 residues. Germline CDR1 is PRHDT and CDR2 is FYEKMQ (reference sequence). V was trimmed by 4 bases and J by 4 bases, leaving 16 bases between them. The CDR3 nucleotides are TGTGCCAGCAGCTCCCCCTCGACAGGAAGCTATGGCTACACCTTC. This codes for CASSSPSTGSYGYTF.

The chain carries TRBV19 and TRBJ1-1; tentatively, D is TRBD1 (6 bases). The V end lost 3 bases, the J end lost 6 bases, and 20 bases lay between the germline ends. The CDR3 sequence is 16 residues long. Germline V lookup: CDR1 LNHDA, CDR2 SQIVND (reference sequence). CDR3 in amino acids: CASSIERRDIFPEAFF. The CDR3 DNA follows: TGTGCCAGTAGTATCGAACGCCGGGACATTTTTCCTGAAGCTTTCTTT.

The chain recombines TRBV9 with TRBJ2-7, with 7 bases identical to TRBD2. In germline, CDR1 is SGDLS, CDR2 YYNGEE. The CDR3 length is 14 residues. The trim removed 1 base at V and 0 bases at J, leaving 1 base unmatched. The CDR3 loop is CASSVSGTSYEQYF. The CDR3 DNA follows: TGTGCCAGCAGCGTAAGCGGGACCTCCTACGAGCAGTACTTC.

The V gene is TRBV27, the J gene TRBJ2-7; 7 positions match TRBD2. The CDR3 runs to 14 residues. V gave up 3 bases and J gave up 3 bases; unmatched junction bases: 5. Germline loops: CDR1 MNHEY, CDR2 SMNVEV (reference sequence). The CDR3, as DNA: TGTGCCAGCAGTTTCGGTCTAGCGGACTACGAGCAGTACTTC. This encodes CASSFGLADYEQYF.

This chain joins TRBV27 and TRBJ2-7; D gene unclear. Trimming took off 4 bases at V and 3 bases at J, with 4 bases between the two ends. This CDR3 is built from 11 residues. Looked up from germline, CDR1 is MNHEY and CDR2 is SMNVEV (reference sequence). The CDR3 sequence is CASSSRYEQYF. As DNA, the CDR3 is TGTGCCAGCAGTTCGCGCTACGAGCAGTACTTC.

CDR3 loop: CASSLGQNYGYTF. The CDR3 DNA reads TGTGCCAGCAGCTTGGGGCAGAACTATGGCTACACCTTC. The chain couples TRBV13 to TRBJ1-2; tentatively, D is TRBD1 (5 bases). Trimming took 3 bases from V and 2 from J, leaving 7 bases between them. The CDR3 consists of 13 residues. Germline V gene sequence: CDR1 PRHDT, CDR2 FYEKMQ (reference sequence).

The CDR3 nucleotides read TGTGCCACCAGCGGCTTTGACTACAATGAGCAGTTCTTC. It specifies CATSGFDYNEQFF. The gene calls are TRBV15 and TRBJ2-1; D gene ambiguous. This CDR3 spans 13 amino acids. Germline V gives CDR1 LNHNV, CDR2 YYDKDF (reference sequence). Trimming pared 5 bases from V and 3 bases from J, leaving 8 bases between.

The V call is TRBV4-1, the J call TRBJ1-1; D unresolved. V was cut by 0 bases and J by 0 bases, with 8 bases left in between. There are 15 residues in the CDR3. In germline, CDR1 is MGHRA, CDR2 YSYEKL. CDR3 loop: CASSQDGPLNTEAFF. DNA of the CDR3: TGCGCCAGCAGCCAAGATGGCCCCCTGAACACTGAAGCTTTCTTT.

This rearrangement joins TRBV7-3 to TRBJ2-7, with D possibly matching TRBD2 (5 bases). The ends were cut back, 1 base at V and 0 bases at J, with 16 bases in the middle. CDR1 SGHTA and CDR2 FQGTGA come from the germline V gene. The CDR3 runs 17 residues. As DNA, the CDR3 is TGTGCCAGCAGCTTAATGGACCCGACGGGGAGCTCCTACGAGCAGTACTTC. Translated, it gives CASSLMDPTGSSYEQYF.

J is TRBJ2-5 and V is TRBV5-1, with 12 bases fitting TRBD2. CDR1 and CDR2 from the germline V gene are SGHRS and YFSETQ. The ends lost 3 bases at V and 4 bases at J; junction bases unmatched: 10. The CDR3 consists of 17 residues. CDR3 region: CASSSGLLAGGRETQYF. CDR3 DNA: TGCGCCAGCAGCTCTGGATTACTAGCGGGAGGAAGAGAGACCCAGTACTTC.

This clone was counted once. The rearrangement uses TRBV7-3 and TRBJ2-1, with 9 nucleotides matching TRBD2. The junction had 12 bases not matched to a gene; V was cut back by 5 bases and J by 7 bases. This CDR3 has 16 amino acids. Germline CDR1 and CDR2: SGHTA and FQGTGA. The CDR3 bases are TGTGCCAGCAGCCCAACTAGCCTAGCGGGAAGGAATGAGCAGTTCTTC. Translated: CASSPTSLAGRNEQFF.

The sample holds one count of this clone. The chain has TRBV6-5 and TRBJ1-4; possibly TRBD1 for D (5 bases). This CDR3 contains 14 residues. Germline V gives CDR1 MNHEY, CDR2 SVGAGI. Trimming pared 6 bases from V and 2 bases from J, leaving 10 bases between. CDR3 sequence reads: CASRGPGTNEKLFF. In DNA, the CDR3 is TGTGCCAGCAGAGGGCCAGGGACTAATGAAAAACTGTTTTTT.

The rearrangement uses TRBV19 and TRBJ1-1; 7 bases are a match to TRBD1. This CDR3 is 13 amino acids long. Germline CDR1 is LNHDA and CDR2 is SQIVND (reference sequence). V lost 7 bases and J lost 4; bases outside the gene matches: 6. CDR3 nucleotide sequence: TGTGCCAGTAACCCGACAGGGTTCACTGAAGCTTTCTTT. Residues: CASNPTGFTEAFF.